This TCR beta chain stems from a study of lymphopenia after photon versus proton radiotherapy. Sequenced by immunoSEQ multiplex PCR; TCRdb stores in-frame clones only, minus some. The sample holds around 28,000 clones, around 80% seen once. General study points: Larger post-nadir TCR diversity loss correlated inversely with survival in deceased patients.

CDR1 and CDR2 (germline): SGHNT, YYREEE (reference sequence). J gave up 10 bases and V 1 base, and 6 bases lay outside the gene matches. The CDR3 spans 15 residues. Turning to this clone: Its antigen remains unidentified.

The sequencing used peripheral blood, collected from a patient treated with photon-based radiotherapy. The chain has TRBV5-4 and TRBJ2-1, with TRBD1 matching over 12 bases. This sequence was found in a man aged 50 to 60 with gastric cancer. The CDR3 region has the DNA TGTGCCAGCAGCTTGCCCGGGACAGGGGGCAGAGAGCAGTTCTTC. Translation gives CASSLPGTGGREQFF.